The clone carrying this T cell receptor (beta chain) was counted ten times or more. Trimming removed 5 bases at V and 0 bases at J, with 17 bases between. In germline, CDR1 is SGHVS, CDR2 FQNEAQ. The CDR3 has 16 residues. This specimen belongs to a study of T-cell reconstitution after alpha-beta-depleted transplantation in children. Preparing the TCRbeta library involved the use of unique molecular identifiers. One entry per CDR3 protein results from TCRdb running MiXCR on the PCR reads. The table has around 200,000 distinct CDR3 sequences, about 6.4% seen once. The sequence was obtained from a human donor who donated a stem cell graft to a child with Wiskott-Aldrich syndrome. This chain links TRBV7-8 with TRBJ2-7; D remains unclear. Sequences were derived from PBMCs from the stem cell graft donor, sampled from the stem cell graft. The CDR3, as DNA: TGTGCCAGCAGCCCAAGTCGAGTGTCCAGCTCCTACGAGCAGTACTTC. Its translation is CASSPSRVSSSYEQYF.